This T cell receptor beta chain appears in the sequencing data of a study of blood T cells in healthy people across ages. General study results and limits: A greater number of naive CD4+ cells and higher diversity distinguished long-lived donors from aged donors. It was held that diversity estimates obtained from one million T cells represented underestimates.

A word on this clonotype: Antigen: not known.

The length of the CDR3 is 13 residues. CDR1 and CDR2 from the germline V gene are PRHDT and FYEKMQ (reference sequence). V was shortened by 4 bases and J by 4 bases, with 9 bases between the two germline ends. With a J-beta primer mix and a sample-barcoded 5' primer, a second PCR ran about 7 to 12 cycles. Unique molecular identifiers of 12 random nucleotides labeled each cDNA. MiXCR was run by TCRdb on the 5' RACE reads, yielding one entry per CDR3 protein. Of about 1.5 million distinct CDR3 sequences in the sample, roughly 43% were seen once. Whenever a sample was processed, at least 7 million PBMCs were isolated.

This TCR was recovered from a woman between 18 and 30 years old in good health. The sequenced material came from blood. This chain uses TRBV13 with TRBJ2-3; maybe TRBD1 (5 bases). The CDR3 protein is CASSSGYPDTQYF. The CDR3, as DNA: TGTGCCAGCAGCTCAGGGTACCCAGATACGCAGTATTTT.